A selection of T cell receptor beta chains follows, all from one sample in a study of cytomegalovirus exposure and HLA in healthy donors. The data were produced by immunoSEQ multiplex PCR, yet TCRdb's version contains in-frame clones alone and is incomplete. Of about 200,000 clones listed, 83% are singletons. The specimen sequenced was PBMCs. These receptors originate from a man aged 40-49 years in good health and CMV-seropositive. The CDR3 runs from the conserved cysteine through the conserved F or W. D genes are given only for firm matches. Where a row states a size, it is once, few, many or the class of an expanded clone; other rows omit it.

v_gene	abundance	j_gene	d_gene	CDR3nt	CDR3aa
TRBV6-1	NA	TRBJ1-5	NA	TGTGCCAGCAGTGAAGACCACCCAAGGGGATTTAACTATCAGCCCCAGCATTTT	CASSEDHPRGFNYQPQHF
TRBV5-1	once	TRBJ2-1	NA	TGCGCCAGCAGCTGGGGGGAGCCCTACAATGAGCAGTTCTTC	CASSWGEPYNEQFF
TRBV30	few	TRBJ1-4	NA	TGTGCCTGGAGTCCCCCGACATGGGCTAATGAAAAACTGTTTTTT	CAWSPPTWANEKLFF
TRBV9	NA	TRBJ2-3	NA	TGTGCCAGCAGCCTAACTAGCAACACAGATACGCAGTATTTT	CASSLTSNTDTQYF
TRBV5-4	NA	TRBJ1-2	NA	TGTGCCAGCAGCGAGGACACCAACTATGGCTACACCTTC	CASSEDTNYGYTF
TRBV5-1	NA	TRBJ2-3	TRBD2	TGCGCCAGCACTCCGCCTAGCGGGATTAACAGGGGCCCAGATACGCAGTATTTT	CASTPPSGINRGPDTQYF
TRBV7-3	NA	TRBJ2-1	TRBD2	TGTGCCAGCAGCTCCTCTAGCGGGGTCTACAATGAGCAGTTCTTC	CASSSSSGVYNEQFF
TRBV7-8	once	TRBJ1-3	NA	TGTGCCAGCAGCTTACAGACTCTCAGCTCTGGAAACACCATATATTTT	CASSLQTLSSGNTIYF
TRBV2	once	TRBJ1-1	NA	TGTGCCAGCATTCATAAGTCGGGTCAGGGGCTCATCGGCACTGAAGCTTTCTTT	CASIHKSGQGLIGTEAFF
TRBV9	NA	TRBJ2-7	TRBD2	TGTGCCAGCAGCGAGAGCGGGATGCCCTACGAGCAGTACTTC	CASSESGMPYEQYF
TRBV2	NA	TRBJ2-1	TRBD2	TGTGCCAGCAGTGGAGGTAGCGGGGCCTACAATGAGCAGTTCTTC	CASSGGSGAYNEQFF
TRBV13	NA	TRBJ2-7	TRBD1	TGTGCCAGCAGCTTAGTAGGTTTGACAGGGGGCCGGGACGAGCAGTACTTC	CASSLVGLTGGRDEQYF
TRBV30	NA	TRBJ1-2	TRBD1	TGTGCCTGGAGTGGAGACAGGGGTGGCTACACCTTC	CAWSGDRGGYTF
TRBV6-5	NA	TRBJ2-7	NA	TGTGCCAGCAGTAGCCCGGGACTCAGCTACGAGCAGTACTTC	CASSSPGLSYEQYF
TRBV28	few	TRBJ2-5	TRBD1	TGTGCCAGCAGGACAGGGGGCGAGGAGGAGACCCAGTACTTC	CASRTGGEEETQYF
TRBV5-5	NA	TRBJ2-1	TRBD2	TGTGCCAGCACCAACAGGGGACTAAGCGGGAGGGGCAGTCGGGGTGAGCAGTTCTTC	CASTNRGLSGRGSRGEQFF
TRBV7-9	NA	TRBJ1-1	TRBD1	TGTGCCAGCAGCCATCGGGACAGGAGGCGGAACACTGAAGCTTTCTTT	CASSHRDRRRNTEAFF
TRBV29-1	NA	TRBJ2-5	TRBD2	TGCAGCGTTGGGGGAGGACTAGCGGGAGTAGAGACCCAGTACTTC	CSVGGGLAGVETQYF
TRBV10-3	few	TRBJ1-1	NA	TGTGCCATCAGTACAGCGAACACTGAAGCTTTCTTT	CAISTANTEAFF
TRBV28	NA	TRBJ1-5	TRBD1	TGTGCCAGCAGTCCAATATGGGGGGACAGTCATAGCAATCAGCCCCAGCATTTT	CASSPIWGDSHSNQPQHF
TRBV6-5	NA	TRBJ1-6	TRBD1	TGTGCCAGCAGTTACGGACAGGGGATAGGACCCCTCCACTTT	CASSYGQGIGPLHF
TRBV5-6	NA	TRBJ2-1	TRBD2	TGTGCCAGCAGCTTGGTACTAGCGGGTTACAATGAGCAGTTCTTC	CASSLVLAGYNEQFF
TRBV28	NA	TRBJ1-5	NA	TGTGCCAGTCTTCTTTCGTGGGGGCGAGATCAGCCCCAGCATTTT	CASLLSWGRDQPQHF
TRBV27	NA	TRBJ2-7	TRBD2	TGTGCCAGCAGGGTAGCGGGAGGAGGGTACGAGCAGTACTTC	CASRVAGGGYEQYF
TRBV2	NA	TRBJ2-7	TRBD1	TGTGCCAGCACCGACAGGGCGTACGAGCAGTACTTC	CASTDRAYEQYF
TRBV6-6	NA	TRBJ2-6	NA	TGTGCCAGCAGTGGGCGCTCTGGGGCCAACGTCCTGACTTTC	CASSGRSGANVLTF
TRBV5-1	NA	TRBJ2-3	NA	TGCGCCAGCAGCTTGGAAGCGACAGATACGCAGTATTTT	CASSLEATDTQYF
TRBV4-1	NA	TRBJ2-2	TRBD1	TGCGCCAGCAGCCAGGCCGGGACAGGGGCCGGGGAGCTGTTTTTT	CASSQAGTGAGELFF
TRBV5-1	NA	TRBJ2-7	NA	TGCGCCAGCAGCTTGAGGCAGGGGAGGGACGAGCAGTACTTC	CASSLRQGRDEQYF
TRBV7-9	NA	TRBJ1-2	NA	TGTTCCAGCAGCTCCCCGGGGGGGAACTATGGCTACACCTTC	CSSSSPGGNYGYTF
TRBV2	NA	TRBJ2-7	NA	TGTGCCAGTCGGGGGTCTAGACACGAGCAGTACTTC	CASRGSRHEQYF
TRBV30	NA	TRBJ1-2	NA	TGTGCCTGGAGTCTCAGGGCGACTAACTATGGCTACACCTTC	CAWSLRATNYGYTF
TRBV28	NA	TRBJ1-2	TRBD1	TGTGCCAGCAGTCCGGGACAGGGTCCTGGCTACACCTTC	CASSPGQGPGYTF
TRBV7-6	NA	TRBJ1-4	TRBD1	TGTGCCAGCAGCCCTGGGACAGTCGTTGCAACTAATGAAAAACTGTTTTTT	CASSPGTVVATNEKLFF
TRBV9	NA	TRBJ1-2	TRBD1	TGTGCCAGCAGCGTTGAGGGGGCCAACTATGGCTACACCTTC	CASSVEGANYGYTF
TRBV6-4	NA	TRBJ2-7	NA	TGTGCCAGCAGTGACCCCGGGAGCGGGCCCCATTACGAGCAGTACTTC	CASSDPGSGPHYEQYF
TRBV25-1	NA	TRBJ2-7	NA	TGTGCCAGCAGGGGGGGGCTCCCTCGAGGGTCCTACGAGCAGTACTTC	CASRGGLPRGSYEQYF
TRBV4-3	NA	TRBJ1-3	NA	TGCGCCAGCAGCCAAGGAGCATCTGGAAACACCATATATTTT	CASSQGASGNTIYF
TRBV5-1	few	TRBJ2-3	TRBD2	TGCGCCAGCAGCTTGGGGGCTAGCGGGAGCACAGATACGCAGTATTTT	CASSLGASGSTDTQYF
TRBV6-1	few	TRBJ2-2	TRBD2	TGTGCCAGCAGTCTGACTAGCGGGACCACCGGGGAGCTGTTTTTT	CASSLTSGTTGELFF
TRBV7-9	NA	TRBJ2-6	NA	TGTGCCAGCCACCAGGGGCAGCCTGGGGCCAACGTCCTGACTTTC	CASHQGQPGANVLTF
TRBV27	NA	TRBJ1-2	NA	TGTGCCAGCAGTTATTCCGGGACAAACTATGGCTACACCTTC	CASSYSGTNYGYTF
TRBV5-4	once	TRBJ1-3	TRBD1	TGTGCCAGCAGCTCTGCAGGGGGCGGAAACACCATATATTTT	CASSSAGGGNTIYF
TRBV5-4	once	TRBJ2-7	TRBD1	TGTGCCAGCAGCTTAGGACAGGGAATCAGCGAGCAGTACTTC	CASSLGQGISEQYF
TRBV18	once	TRBJ2-7	TRBD2	TGTGCCAGCTCACCAAAGAGCGGGAGGAACGAGCAGTACTTC	CASSPKSGRNEQYF
TRBV5-8	NA	TRBJ2-3	NA	TGTGCCAGCAGCTTGGAGCAGGGGTGGGCAGATACGCAGTATTTT	CASSLEQGWADTQYF
TRBV7-2	NA	TRBJ1-1	NA	TGTGCCAGCAGACGAGACAGGGAAGCTTTCTTT	CASRRDREAFF